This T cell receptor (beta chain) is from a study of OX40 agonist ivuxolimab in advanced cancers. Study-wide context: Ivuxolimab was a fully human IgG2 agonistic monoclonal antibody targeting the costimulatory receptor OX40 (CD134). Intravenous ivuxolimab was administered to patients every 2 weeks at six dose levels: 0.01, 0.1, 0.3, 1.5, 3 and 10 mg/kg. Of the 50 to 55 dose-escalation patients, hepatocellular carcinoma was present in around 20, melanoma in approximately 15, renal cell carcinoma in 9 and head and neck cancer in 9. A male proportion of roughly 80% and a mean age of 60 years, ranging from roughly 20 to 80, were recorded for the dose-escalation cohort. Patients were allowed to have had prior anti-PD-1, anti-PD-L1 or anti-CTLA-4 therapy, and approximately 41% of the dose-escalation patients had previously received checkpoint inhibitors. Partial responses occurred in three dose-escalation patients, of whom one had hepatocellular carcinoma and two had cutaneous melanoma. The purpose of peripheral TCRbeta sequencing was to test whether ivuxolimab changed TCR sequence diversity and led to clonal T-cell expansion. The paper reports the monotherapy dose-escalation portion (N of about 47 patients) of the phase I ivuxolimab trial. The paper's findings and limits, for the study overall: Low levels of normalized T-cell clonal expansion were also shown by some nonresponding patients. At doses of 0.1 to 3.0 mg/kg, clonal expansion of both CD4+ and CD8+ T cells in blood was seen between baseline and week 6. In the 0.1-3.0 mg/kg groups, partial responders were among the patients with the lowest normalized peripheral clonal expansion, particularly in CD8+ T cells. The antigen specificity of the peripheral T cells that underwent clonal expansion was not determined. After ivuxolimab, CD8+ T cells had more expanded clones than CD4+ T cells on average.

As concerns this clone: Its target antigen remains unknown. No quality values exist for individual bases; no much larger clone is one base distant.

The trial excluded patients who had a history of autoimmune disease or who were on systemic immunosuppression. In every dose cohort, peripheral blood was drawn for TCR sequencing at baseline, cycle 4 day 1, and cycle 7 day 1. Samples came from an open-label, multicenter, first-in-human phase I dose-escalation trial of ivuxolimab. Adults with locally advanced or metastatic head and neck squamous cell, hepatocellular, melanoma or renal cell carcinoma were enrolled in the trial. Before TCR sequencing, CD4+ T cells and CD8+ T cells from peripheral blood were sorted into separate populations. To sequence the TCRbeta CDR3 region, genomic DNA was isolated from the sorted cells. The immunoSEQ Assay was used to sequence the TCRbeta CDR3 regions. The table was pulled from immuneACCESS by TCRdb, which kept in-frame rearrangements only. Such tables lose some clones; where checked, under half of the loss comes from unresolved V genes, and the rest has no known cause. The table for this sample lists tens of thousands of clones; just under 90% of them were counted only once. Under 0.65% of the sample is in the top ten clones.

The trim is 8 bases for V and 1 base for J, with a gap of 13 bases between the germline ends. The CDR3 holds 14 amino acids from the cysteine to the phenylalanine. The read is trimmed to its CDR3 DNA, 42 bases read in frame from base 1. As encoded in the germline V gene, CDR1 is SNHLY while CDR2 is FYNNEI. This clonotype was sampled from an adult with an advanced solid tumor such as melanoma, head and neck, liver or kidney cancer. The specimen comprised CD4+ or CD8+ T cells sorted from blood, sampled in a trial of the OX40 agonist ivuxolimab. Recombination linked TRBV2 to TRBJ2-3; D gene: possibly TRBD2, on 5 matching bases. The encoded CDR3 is CASQARVRTDTQYF. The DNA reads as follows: TGTGCCAGCCAGGCGCGGGTACGCACAGATACGCAGTATTTT.